The present T cell receptor (beta chain) was sequenced within a study of T cells after yellow fever vaccination. TCRdb itself ran the 5' RACE reads through MiXCR, one entry per CDR3 protein. Counted here are just under 600,000 distinct CDR3 sequences, roughly 13% occurring once; the ten biggest clones make up over 12%. J gave up 7 bases and V 1 base, and 10 bases lay outside the gene matches. The germline V gene encodes CDR1 SGHVS and CDR2 FQNEAQ. The CDR3 consists of 15 residues. This clonotype was seen a handful of times. The clonotype comes from a man aged 25 to 40 who received the YFV17D yellow fever vaccine. V and J are TRBV7-8 and TRBJ2-7; 7 nucleotides align to TRBD2. The sample was PBMCs, taken on the day of the yellow fever booster vaccination. For the CDR3, the DNA is TGTGCCAGCAGCTTAGTGGGGGGGTTTAGTATGGAGCAGTACTTC. It translates to CASSLVGGFSMEQYF.